The rows below give T cell receptor beta chains drawn from one sample of a study of T cell repertoires in cytomegalovirus infection. A single record per CDR3 protein comes from TCRdb applying MiXCR to the reads. This table holds 70,000 or so distinct CDR3 sequences, around 28% found once. No antigens are known for them. This sample comprised CD8+ T cells from cultured PBMCs, obtained from culture after CMV antigen stimulation. All receptors come from a human donor in good health (CMV status not recorded). Some clones in this sample may be carry-over from other donors' samples. Each CDR3 is given with its conserved first and last residue. The order of the fields is V gene, D gene, J gene, clone size, CDR3 protein, CDR3 DNA. A D gene is named only where the DNA matches it firmly. Size is stated for part of the rows, as once, few or many counts, or as a class when the clone is expanded.

v_call: TRBV12-3/TRBV12-4; d_call: TRBD1; j_call: TRBJ1-1; clone_size: -; cdr3_aa: CASSWGQGLNTEAFF; cdr3_nt: TGTGCCAGCAGTTGGGGACAGGGTCTGAACACTGAAGCTTTCTTT
v_call: TRBV9; d_call: -; j_call: TRBJ2-5; clone_size: few; cdr3_aa: CASSADNQETQYF; cdr3_nt: TGTGCCAGCAGCGCGGACAACCAAGAGACCCAGTACTTC
v_call: TRBV12-3/TRBV12-4; d_call: -; j_call: TRBJ2-3; clone_size: -; cdr3_aa: CATLLVRDTQYF; cdr3_nt: TGTGCCACCTTGTTGGTCAGGGATACGCAGTATTTT
v_call: TRBV6-6; d_call: -; j_call: TRBJ1-3; clone_size: once; cdr3_aa: CASSYSWPGFSGNTIYF; cdr3_nt: TGTGCCAGCAGTTACTCGTGGCCGGGCTTCTCTGGAAACACCATATATTTT
v_call: TRBV7-6; d_call: -; j_call: TRBJ2-3; clone_size: many; cdr3_aa: CASSFVAQLSGDTQYF; cdr3_nt: TGTGCCAGCAGCTTTGTCGCCCAACTATCGGGAGATACGCAGTATTTT
v_call: TRBV12-3/TRBV12-4; d_call: TRBD1; j_call: TRBJ1-2; clone_size: many; cdr3_aa: CASNGGQNYGYTF; cdr3_nt: TGTGCCAGCAATGGGGGACAGAACTATGGCTACACCTTC
v_call: TRBV11-2; d_call: TRBD1; j_call: TRBJ2-6; clone_size: -; cdr3_aa: CASSSKAGTGSSGANVLTF; cdr3_nt: TGTGCCAGCAGCTCTAAGGCGGGGACAGGGAGCTCTGGGGCCAACGTCCTGACTTTC
v_call: TRBV7-9; d_call: -; j_call: TRBJ1-5; clone_size: -; cdr3_aa: CASSLVGDNQPQHF; cdr3_nt: TGTGCCAGCAGCTTAGTAGGGGACAATCAGCCCCAGCATTTT
v_call: TRBV6-1; d_call: TRBD1; j_call: TRBJ1-1; clone_size: many; cdr3_aa: CASSPGQGTEAFF; cdr3_nt: TGTGCCAGCAGTCCGGGACAGGGCACTGAAGCTTTCTTT
v_call: TRBV7-9; d_call: -; j_call: TRBJ2-1; clone_size: few; cdr3_aa: CASSLAFNEQFF; cdr3_nt: TGTGCCAGCAGCTTAGCGTTCAATGAGCAGTTCTTC
v_call: TRBV7-2; d_call: TRBD2; j_call: TRBJ2-5; clone_size: -; cdr3_aa: CASSHSGGGRETQYF; cdr3_nt: TGTGCCAGCAGCCATAGCGGGGGGGGGCGGGAGACCCAGTACTTC
v_call: TRBV27; d_call: -; j_call: TRBJ2-7; clone_size: few; cdr3_aa: CASSGGPSQYEQYF; cdr3_nt: TGTGCCAGCAGCGGTGGACCTTCTCAGTACGAGCAGTACTTC
v_call: TRBV4-1; d_call: -; j_call: TRBJ1-5; clone_size: -; cdr3_aa: CASSQADRLGNQPQHF; cdr3_nt: TGCGCCAGCAGCCAAGCGGACCGTCTAGGCAATCAGCCCCAGCATTTT
v_call: TRBV28; d_call: -; j_call: TRBJ2-2; clone_size: few; cdr3_aa: CASSSNIVVSGELFF; cdr3_nt: TGTGCCAGCAGTTCGAACATCGTGGTATCCGGGGAGCTGTTTTTT
v_call: TRBV3-1; d_call: -; j_call: TRBJ2-3; clone_size: -; cdr3_aa: CASSRWADTQYF; cdr3_nt: TGTGCCAGCAGCCGCTGGGCAGATACGCAGTATTTT
v_call: TRBV6-5; d_call: -; j_call: TRBJ1-1; clone_size: many; cdr3_aa: CASSYLRGTEAFF; cdr3_nt: TGTGCCAGCAGTTACCTGAGGGGCACTGAAGCTTTCTTT
v_call: TRBV4-1; d_call: -; j_call: TRBJ1-1; clone_size: many; cdr3_aa: CASSQGPEVKNTEAFF; cdr3_nt: TGCGCCAGCAGCCAAGGTCCCGAGGTAAAGAACACTGAAGCTTTCTTT
v_call: TRBV20-1; d_call: -; j_call: TRBJ2-2; clone_size: once; cdr3_aa: CSASDDRINTGELFF; cdr3_nt: TGCAGTGCTAGCGACGACAGGATCAACACCGGGGAGCTGTTTTTT
v_call: TRBV12-3/TRBV12-4; d_call: -; j_call: TRBJ2-1; clone_size: -; cdr3_aa: CASSFWDRNEQFF; cdr3_nt: TGTGCCAGCAGTTTCTGGGACCGGAATGAGCAGTTCTTC
v_call: TRBV5-6; d_call: TRBD2; j_call: TRBJ2-1; clone_size: few; cdr3_aa: CASSFGLAGVSEQFF; cdr3_nt: TGTGCCAGCAGCTTTGGACTAGCGGGAGTTAGTGAGCAGTTCTTC
v_call: TRBV10-3; d_call: -; j_call: TRBJ1-1; clone_size: -; cdr3_aa: CAIRGTDEAFF; cdr3_nt: TGTGCCATCAGGGGTACGGATGAAGCTTTCTTT
v_call: TRBV12-3/TRBV12-4; d_call: -; j_call: TRBJ2-2; clone_size: few; cdr3_aa: CASGSVNTGELFF; cdr3_nt: TGTGCCAGCGGAAGCGTTAACACCGGGGAGCTGTTTTTT
v_call: TRBV19; d_call: TRBD2; j_call: TRBJ2-1; clone_size: -; cdr3_aa: CASSSRTSGRTGEQFF; cdr3_nt: TGTGCCAGTAGTTCCCGGACTAGCGGGAGGACCGGGGAGCAGTTCTTC
v_call: TRBV6-2/TRBV6-3; d_call: TRBD1; j_call: TRBJ2-3; clone_size: many; cdr3_aa: CASSPGDRVADTQYF; cdr3_nt: TGTGCCAGCAGCCCTGGGGACAGGGTCGCAGATACGCAGTATTTT
v_call: TRBV7-2; d_call: -; j_call: TRBJ2-1; clone_size: many; cdr3_aa: CASSLYDGGPYNEQFF; cdr3_nt: TGTGCCAGCAGCTTATATGACGGAGGCCCCTACAATGAGCAGTTCTTC
v_call: TRBV6-5; d_call: TRBD2; j_call: TRBJ2-1; clone_size: -; cdr3_aa: CASSYSFLAGSSSYNEQFF; cdr3_nt: TGTGCCAGCAGTTACTCGTTTCTAGCGGGGTCGAGCTCCTACAATGAGCAGTTCTTC
v_call: TRBV6-2/TRBV6-3; d_call: -; j_call: TRBJ1-5; clone_size: many; cdr3_aa: CASSAPGGAWNQPQHF; cdr3_nt: TGTGCCAGCAGTGCACCAGGAGGGGCTTGGAATCAGCCCCAGCATTTT
v_call: TRBV29-1; d_call: -; j_call: TRBJ1-1; clone_size: many; cdr3_aa: CSVEGGEGRTEAFF; cdr3_nt: TGCAGCGTTGAAGGCGGGGAGGGTAGGACTGAAGCTTTCTTT
v_call: TRBV27; d_call: -; j_call: TRBJ2-7; clone_size: -; cdr3_aa: CASSLSQGYEQYF; cdr3_nt: TGTGCCAGCAGTTTATCCCAGGGGTACGAGCAGTACTTC
v_call: TRBV24-1; d_call: -; j_call: TRBJ2-7; clone_size: many; cdr3_aa: CATSVVRTSYEQYF; cdr3_nt: TGTGCCACCAGTGTGGTCAGGACCTCCTACGAGCAGTACTTC
v_call: TRBV19; d_call: -; j_call: TRBJ1-1; clone_size: -; cdr3_aa: CASSSGKDMNTEAFF; cdr3_nt: TGTGCCAGTAGTTCGGGGAAGGACATGAACACTGAAGCTTTCTTT
v_call: TRBV27; d_call: -; j_call: TRBJ2-5; clone_size: -; cdr3_aa: CASSLGSQETQYF; cdr3_nt: TGTGCCAGCAGTTTAGGGTCCCAAGAGACCCAGTACTTC
v_call: TRBV6-1; d_call: TRBD1; j_call: TRBJ2-2; clone_size: few; cdr3_aa: CATDRGGTGELFF; cdr3_nt: TGTGCCACCGACAGGGGTGGTACCGGGGAGCTGTTTTTT
v_call: TRBV27; d_call: TRBD2; j_call: TRBJ2-3; clone_size: few; cdr3_aa: CASSRRGGPDTQYF; cdr3_nt: TGTGCCAGCAGTCGCCGGGGGGGCCCAGATACGCAGTATTTT
v_call: TRBV19; d_call: TRBD2; j_call: TRBJ2-1; clone_size: -; cdr3_aa: CASSTRLAAYNEQFF; cdr3_nt: TGTGCCAGTAGTACGAGACTAGCTGCCTACAATGAGCAGTTCTTC
v_call: TRBV19; d_call: TRBD1; j_call: TRBJ2-7; clone_size: few; cdr3_aa: CASTGTGVDEQYF; cdr3_nt: TGTGCCAGTACCGGGACAGGGGTGGACGAGCAGTACTTC
v_call: TRBV4-2; d_call: TRBD2; j_call: TRBJ2-7; clone_size: -; cdr3_aa: CASSQAPRAGGPGEQYF; cdr3_nt: TGTGCCAGCAGCCAAGCTCCCAGAGCGGGGGGGCCGGGGGAGCAGTACTTC
v_call: TRBV13; d_call: TRBD2; j_call: TRBJ2-1; clone_size: -; cdr3_aa: CASSSTLAGERGEQFF; cdr3_nt: TGTGCCAGCAGCTCGACGTTAGCGGGAGAGCGGGGTGAGCAGTTCTTC
v_call: TRBV7-2; d_call: TRBD2; j_call: TRBJ2-5; clone_size: -; cdr3_aa: CASSLVGGETQYF; cdr3_nt: TGTGCCAGCAGCTTAGTGGGGGGGGAGACCCAGTACTTC
v_call: TRBV9; d_call: -; j_call: TRBJ2-7; clone_size: few; cdr3_aa: CASSVERFTYEQYF; cdr3_nt: TGTGCCAGCAGCGTAGAAAGGTTTACCTACGAGCAGTACTTC
v_call: TRBV7-3; d_call: TRBD1; j_call: TRBJ1-1; clone_size: few; cdr3_aa: CASSSSSQGLLNTEAFF; cdr3_nt: TGTGCCAGCAGCTCTTCTTCACAGGGGCTACTGAACACTGAAGCTTTCTTT
v_call: TRBV15; d_call: -; j_call: TRBJ2-1; clone_size: -; cdr3_aa: CATSRTRDNEQFF; cdr3_nt: TGTGCCACCAGCAGAACTAGAGACAATGAGCAGTTCTTC
v_call: TRBV12-3/TRBV12-4; d_call: -; j_call: TRBJ1-4; clone_size: -; cdr3_aa: CASSEIGELFF; cdr3_nt: TGTGCCAGCAGTGAGATAGGGGAACTGTTTTTT
v_call: TRBV19; d_call: -; j_call: TRBJ1-1; clone_size: -; cdr3_aa: CATGWRNTEAFF; cdr3_nt: TGTGCCACTGGATGGAGGAACACTGAAGCTTTCTTT
v_call: TRBV7-8; d_call: -; j_call: TRBJ2-7; clone_size: few; cdr3_aa: CASSLREAYHEQYF; cdr3_nt: TGTGCCAGCAGCTTACGTGAGGCCTACCACGAGCAGTACTTC
v_call: TRBV12-3/TRBV12-4; d_call: -; j_call: TRBJ1-6; clone_size: -; cdr3_aa: CASSLGGRGSPLHF; cdr3_nt: TGTGCCAGCAGTTTAGGGGGGAGAGGGTCACCCCTCCACTTT
v_call: TRBV7-9; d_call: -; j_call: TRBJ1-5; clone_size: many; cdr3_aa: CASSPFVWEESNQPQHF; cdr3_nt: TGTGCCAGCAGCCCTTTTGTTTGGGAAGAGAGCAATCAGCCCCAGCATTTT
v_call: TRBV7-8; d_call: -; j_call: TRBJ1-4; clone_size: -; cdr3_aa: CASSPRGGTNEKLFF; cdr3_nt: TGTGCCAGCAGCCCCCGGGGAGGAACTAATGAAAAACTGTTTTTT
v_call: TRBV12-3/TRBV12-4; d_call: -; j_call: TRBJ2-7; clone_size: -; cdr3_aa: CASSEGASEQYF; cdr3_nt: TGTGCCAGCTCGGAGGGTGCGTCCGAGCAGTACTTC
v_call: TRBV11-2; d_call: TRBD1; j_call: TRBJ2-2; clone_size: -; cdr3_aa: CASSLAPGQGAGGELFF; cdr3_nt: TGTGCCAGCAGCTTAGCCCCTGGACAGGGGGCGGGCGGGGAGCTGTTTTTT
v_call: TRBV7-9; d_call: TRBD1; j_call: TRBJ1-1; clone_size: many; cdr3_aa: CASSVHDRGLGTEAFF; cdr3_nt: TGTGCCAGCAGCGTCCATGACAGGGGGCTGGGCACTGAAGCTTTCTTT
v_call: TRBV7-2; d_call: -; j_call: TRBJ2-7; clone_size: medium-sized; cdr3_aa: CASSFDRGARYF; cdr3_nt: TGTGCCAGCAGCTTCGACCGCGGGGCGCGGTACTTC
v_call: TRBV6-6; d_call: TRBD1; j_call: TRBJ1-6; clone_size: many; cdr3_aa: CASTLYRPGTANSPLHF; cdr3_nt: TGTGCCAGCACTCTTTACCGACCCGGGACAGCCAATTCACCCCTCCACTTT
v_call: TRBV7-9; d_call: -; j_call: TRBJ1-1; clone_size: -; cdr3_aa: CASSLGGSEAFF; cdr3_nt: TGTGCCAGCAGCCTAGGGGGATCTGAAGCTTTCTTT
v_call: TRBV7-9; d_call: TRBD2; j_call: TRBJ2-7; clone_size: -; cdr3_aa: CASRAGGQRGGVSYEQYF; cdr3_nt: TGTGCCAGCAGGGCTGGCGGCCAGCGGGGCGGGGTTTCCTACGAGCAGTACTTC